This TCR beta chain was recovered during a study of blood T cell repertoires in COVID-19. This CDR3 spans 14 amino acids. Germline loops: CDR1 LNHDA, CDR2 SQIVND (reference sequence). V lost 9 bases and J 2 bases, leaving 14 bases between the germline ends. The authors' processing: Reference gene primer amplification in the assay estimated nucleated cell counts. The assay was immunoSEQ multiplex PCR, and TCRdb's table has in-frame clones only and misses some. D and trimming were read from the DNA, whereas the V and J calls and clone size are those reported in that table. The sample comprises about 270,000 clones, over 80% of which are singletons, and 4.1% rests with the top ten.

This sequence was found in a woman between 25 and 40 years old with acute COVID-19. Sequencing was carried out using PBMCs or T cells enriched from blood (not recorded which). This chain joins TRBV19 and TRBJ1-5; D call uncertain. CDR3 loop: CASAEDEGNQPQHF. The CDR3 nucleotides read TGTGCCAGCGCTGAGGATGAGGGCAATCAGCCCCAGCATTTT.